Shown below are 11 T cell receptor beta chains from a single sample sequenced in a study of T cell repertoires in cytomegalovirus infection. In TCRdb, the reads were re-called with MiXCR into one record per CDR3 protein. The sample has fewer than 700,000 distinct CDR3 sequences; approximately 25% are singletons. Specimen: CD8+ T cells from PBMCs. Every receptor here comes from a human donor in good health (CMV status not recorded). Some clones in this sample may be carry-over from other donors' samples.

This clonotype showed up many times. This chain uses TRBV7-9 with TRBJ2-5, with TRBD1 as a possible D gene (5 bases). The CDR3 is 14 residues long. Germline assignment: CDR1 SEHNR and CDR2 FQNEAQ (reference sequence). V lost 6 bases to trimming and J lost 2 bases, with 13 bases between them. The CDR3 protein is CASSFQGRQETQYF. Here the CDR3 DNA reads TGTGCCAGCAGTTTTCAGGGAAGGCAAGAGACCCAGTACTTC.

This clonotype was seen a few times. The V and J genes are TRBV20-1 and TRBJ1-1; the match to TRBD1 covers 9 bases. The CDR3 consists of 14 residues. The V gene's germline CDR1 is DFQATT and CDR2 SNEGSKA (reference sequence). V was clipped by 3 bases and J by 0 bases; unmatched bases: 2. CDR3 in amino acids: CSARGQGVNTEAFF. The DNA for the CDR3 is TGCAGTGCTAGGGGACAGGGAGTGAACACTGAAGCTTTCTTT.

This clonotype showed up many times. The chain combines TRBV6-5 with TRBJ2-5, with D perhaps matching TRBD2 (6 bases). V was pared by 0 bases and J by 2 bases, with 7 bases between. The germline V gene encodes CDR1 MNHEY and CDR2 SVGAGI. The CDR3 sequence is 14 residues long. CDR3 in amino acids: CASSYSGLQETQYF. The DNA for the CDR3 is TGTGCCAGCAGTTACTCGGGACTTCAAGAGACCCAGTACTTC.

This clonotype showed up many times. Its ends do not fully match the called genes, so a read error is possible. V usage is TRBV12-3 or TRBV12-4 and J usage is TRBJ2-5; weak D call: TRBD2 (5 bases). This CDR3 contains 12 residues. CDR3 in DNA: TGTGCCAGCAGCTTAGGACTAGAGACCCAGTACTTC. Protein: CASSLGLETQYF.

V is TRBV7-8 and J is TRBJ1-1; D perhaps matches TRBD1 (5 bases). V lost 5 bases, J lost 11 bases, and 24 bases lay in between. This CDR3 contains 15 residues. Germline lookup yields CDR1 SGHVS and CDR2 FQNEAQ. CDR3 region: CASSPNFDRTLIAFF. CDR3 bases: TGTGCCAGCAGCCCCAATTTCGACAGAACCTTGATCGCTTTCTTT.

This clonotype was seen repeatedly, ten times or more. V is TRBV7-9 and J is TRBJ2-2; no definite D call. V was cut by 8 bases and J by 4 bases, with 8 bases left in between. Per germline, CDR1 SEHNR and CDR2 FQNEAQ (reference sequence). The CDR3 totals 12 residues. In DNA form, the CDR3 reads TGTGCCAGCCAGCCGCCCACCGGGGAGCTGTTTTTT. This sequence encodes CASQPPTGELFF.

This clonotype was observed a handful of times. The chain has TRBV7-8 and TRBJ2-7; TRBD2 might be the D (5 bases). The CDR3 spans 13 residues. Germline V lookup: CDR1 SGHVS, CDR2 FQNEAQ. The V end lost 7 bases, the J end lost 2 bases, and 12 bases lay between the germline ends. CDR3 loop: CASTRSGTYEQYF. The CDR3 DNA reads TGTGCCAGCACGCGATCCGGGACCTACGAGCAGTACTTC.

The rearrangement links TRBV7-9 to TRBJ1-2, with 9 bases lining up with TRBD1. This CDR3 spans 16 amino acids. J lost 6 bases, V lost 4 bases, and 12 bases had no gene match. Germline CDR1 SEHNR, CDR2 FQNEAQ (reference sequence). The CDR3 reads CASSSSRDRAFDGYTF. The CDR3 DNA sequence: TGTGCCAGCAGCTCTAGTAGGGACAGGGCTTTTGATGGCTACACCTTC.

The chain uses TRBV6-2 or TRBV6-3 and TRBJ2-2; D is uncertain. Trimming pared 7 bases from V and 1 base from J, leaving 16 bases between. CDR3 length equals 16 residues. CDR1 and CDR2 (germline): MNHEY, SVGEGT. The CDR3 region is CASTPGRPRNTGELFF. The CDR3 region has the DNA TGTGCCAGCACCCCCGGCAGGCCGAGGAACACCGGGGAGCTGTTTTTT.

This clonotype was counted many times. This chain joins TRBV12-3 or TRBV12-4 and TRBJ2-1; 9 bases map to TRBD1. This CDR3 is built from 14 residues. Germline trimming cut 8 bases from V and 8 bases from J; bases unmatched to any gene: 10. The CDR3 loop reads CASLGGDRADEQFF. In DNA, the CDR3 is TGTGCCAGCCTGGGGGGGGACAGGGCCGATGAGCAGTTCTTC.

The J gene is TRBJ1-1, the V gene TRBV28; maybe TRBD1 (5 bases). V lost 3 bases and J lost 1, with 9 bases in between. The CDR3 length is 14 residues. CDR1 MDHEN and CDR2 SYDVKM come from the germline V gene. This CDR3 is CASSFLQANTEAFF. Here the CDR3 DNA reads TGTGCCAGCAGTTTTTTACAGGCGAACACTGAAGCTTTCTTT.